The 2 T cell receptor beta chains presented below share a single source sample, sequenced in a study of CD8 T cells in Susac syndrome. Reverse transcription used about 0.5 to 1 ug RNA and random hexamers. TCRdb analysed the immunoSEQ multiplex PCR reads with MiXCR anew, one entry per CDR3 protein. The sample consists of 120,000 or so distinct CDR3 sequences, around 94% of them appearing once. Sequenced input: CD8+ T cells from PBMCs. These receptors were obtained from a human donor with Susac syndrome.

This clonotype was counted between two and nine times. The rearrangement joins TRBV2 to TRBJ2-1, with 9 positions matching TRBD1. This CDR3 spans 12 amino acids. V lost 6 bases, J lost 7 bases, and 1 base stayed unmatched. Looked up from germline, CDR1 is SNHLY and CDR2 is FYNNEI. In DNA form, the CDR3 reads TGTGCCAGCAGGGACAGGGGAAATGAGCAGTTCTTC. Its protein is CASRDRGNEQFF.

The V call is TRBV9, the J call TRBJ2-1; D is ambiguous. Germline-derived CDR1 and CDR2 are SGDLS and YYNGEE. The CDR3 spans 18 residues. Trimming shortened V by 3 bases and J by 1 base, and 20 bases separated the two germline ends. CDR3 protein: CASSASSVLRGSYNEQFF. The CDR3 nucleotides read TGTGCCAGCAGCGCGAGCTCCGTCCTACGTGGGTCCTACAATGAGCAGTTCTTC. Full variable domain (missing parts from reference TRBV9 and TRBJ2-1): DSGVTQTPKHLITATGQRVTLRCSPRSGDLSVYWYQQSLDQGLQFLIQYYNGEERAKGNILERFSAQQFPDLHSELNLSSLELGDSALYFCASSASSVLRGSYNEQFFGPGTRLTVL.